This T cell receptor (beta chain) was recorded in a study of blood T cell repertoires in COVID-19. Study background: The origin of the acute and convalescent COVID-19 samples was the United States, Italy and Spain. PBMCs, B-cell-depleted T cells, or T cells were the source of the cDNA or gDNA that made up the material.

As handled by the study authors: Estimates of nucleated cell counts were drawn from the amplification of reference gene primers. Sequencing used immunoSEQ multiplex PCR; TCRdb keeps in-frame clones, though not all of them. D and trimming were read from the DNA, whereas the V and J calls and clone size are those reported in that table. Altogether 120,000 or so clones are present, around nine tenths being singletons, with the ten largest covering approximately 8.1%. This clone was counted between two and nine times. Looked up from germline, CDR1 is LNHNV and CDR2 is YYDKDF (reference sequence). The CDR3 has 19 residues. Losses at the gene ends were 1 base for V and 0 bases for J; bases not matched to a gene: 12.

Sample: peripheral blood. This sequence was found in a man aged 50 or older with acute or convalescent COVID-19. J is TRBJ1-2 and V is TRBV15; TRBD1 matches at 9 bases. The CDR3 nucleotides are TGTGCCACCAGCAGAGGCCACGGGGACAGGGTGGTCGCTAACTATGGCTACACCTTC. Protein: CATSRGHGDRVVANYGYTF.